This passage covers 9 T cell receptor beta chains from one sample sequenced in a study of T cell responses to AZD1222 COVID-19 vaccine. The data were produced by immunoSEQ multiplex PCR, yet TCRdb's version contains in-frame clones alone and is incomplete. Among around 190,000 clones listed, more than 85% were seen once. This specimen consisted of peripheral blood, obtained 28 days after the second AZD1222 dose. The source is an adult who received the AZD1222 COVID-19 vaccine.

The gene calls are TRBV6-5 and TRBJ2-5; 8 bases are a match to TRBD2. The CDR3 has 14 amino acids. V gave up 5 bases and J gave up 4 bases; unmatched junction bases: 6. CDR1 MNHEY and CDR2 SVGAGI come from the germline V gene. CDR3 protein: CASSIKREGETQYF. DNA of the CDR3: TGTGCCAGCAGTATTAAACGGGAGGGAGAGACCCAGTACTTC.

CDR3 loop: CASSRTGDLHYGYTF. CDR3 bases: TGTGCCAGCAGCCGTACAGGGGACCTCCACTATGGCTACACCTTC. J is TRBJ1-2 and V is TRBV3-1 (or the pseudogene TRBV3-2), with 7 bases that match TRBD1. After removal of 4 bases from V and 3 bases from J, the junction contained 8 bases not matched to a gene. The CDR3 has 15 amino acids. The germline CDR1 and CDR2 sequences are LGHDT and YNNKEL (reference sequence).

The chain links TRBV11-2 to TRBJ1-4; D might be TRBD1 (5 bases). Germline CDR1 and CDR2: SGHAT and FQNNGV. The CDR3 is made up of 19 amino acids. V gave up 3 bases and J gave up 7 bases, with 27 bases separating them. CDR3 nucleotide sequence: TGTGCCAGCAGCTTGTTAGGTTACGGGACTCAAAAGCGGCTTGAAAAACTGTTTTTT. Translation: CASSLLGYGTQKRLEKLFF.

This clone was detected once. CDR3 bases: TGTGCCAGCAGTGAGCGGGACACTTTTAGCTCTGGAAACACCATATATTTT. Translating it yields CASSERDTFSSGNTIYF. V gene TRBV2 combines with J gene TRBJ1-3; possible D gene TRBD1, 6 bases. Germline lookup yields CDR1 SNHLY and CDR2 FYNNEI. V was cut by 3 bases and J by 0 bases, with 15 bases left in between. The CDR3 contains 17 residues.

The chain has TRBV5-6 and TRBJ1-4; TRBD1 is a possible D gene (6 bases). This CDR3 region has 15 residues. Germline lookup yields CDR1 SGHDT and CDR2 YYEEEE. Trimming removed 4 bases from V and 4 bases from J, with 14 bases in between. The CDR3 DNA reads as TGTGCCAGCAGCGGGCAGAGGGGGAATAATGAAAAACTGTTTTTT. Amino acids: CASSGQRGNNEKLFF.

The V gene is TRBV6-2 or TRBV6-3, the J gene TRBJ1-4; D gene unclear. Germline CDR1 reads MNHEY; CDR2 reads SVGEGT. CDR3 size: 15 residues. V lost 5 bases to trimming and J lost 7 bases, with 17 bases between them. CDR3 nucleotides: TGTGCCAGCAGTGCTCCCTGGGCTCGGCGTGAAAAACTGTTTTTT. Protein product: CASSAPWARREKLFF.

The chain combines TRBV19 with TRBJ1-3; D unresolved. Germline-derived CDR1 and CDR2 are LNHDA and SQIVND (reference sequence). CDR3 size: 15 residues. Trimming took off 0 bases at V and 0 bases at J, with 6 bases between the two ends. CDR3 sequence (DNA): TGTGCCAGTAGTATAGACAGATACTCTGGAAACACCATATATTTT. This translates into CASSIDRYSGNTIYF.

The CDR3 sequence is CASSQDFYGLAGGPLDTQYF. The CDR3 coding sequence is TGTGCCAGCAGCCAAGACTTCTACGGACTAGCGGGGGGGCCCCTAGATACGCAGTATTTT. The chain carries TRBV4-2 and TRBJ2-3; 15 bases fit TRBD2. In germline, CDR1 is LGHNA, CDR2 YNFKEQ. V trimming: 0 bases; J trimming: 5 bases; junction bases outside the gene matches: 12. This CDR3 region has 20 residues.

The chain uses TRBV3-1 (or the pseudogene TRBV3-2) and TRBJ1-5; TRBD1 agrees at 7 bases. Germline lookup yields CDR1 LGHDT and CDR2 YNNKEL (reference sequence). The length of the CDR3 is 15 residues. The J segment lost 5 bases and the V segment lost 4 bases, leaving 8 bases of the junction unmatched. This CDR3 is CASSPRQGGHQPQHF. As DNA, the CDR3 is TGTGCCAGCAGCCCCCGACAGGGAGGTCATCAGCCCCAGCATTTT.